What follows describes a single T cell receptor (beta chain). Its specificity is unknown. This entry belongs to a study of OX40 agonist ivuxolimab in advanced cancers. Study details: There were three patients with partial responses, one having hepatocellular carcinoma and two cutaneous melanoma.

Profiled with immunoSEQ multiplex PCR; TCRdb holds only in-frame clones, not every one. This sample yields 55,000 to 80,000 clones, of which 80% to 95% are seen a single time; approximately 0.64% belongs to the top ten. Study outcomes and limitations: The authors also found low normalized T-cell clonal expansion in some nonresponders.

Material: CD4+ or CD8+ T cells sorted from blood, obtained in a trial of the OX40 agonist ivuxolimab. This TCR was sampled from an adult with an advanced solid tumor such as melanoma, head and neck, liver or kidney cancer.

CDR3 DNA sequence: TGTGCCAGCAGTGAATCCCGGACAGAGAGCTCCTACGAGCAGTACTTC. This sequence encodes CASSESRTESSYEQYF. V usage is TRBV6-1 and J usage is TRBJ2-7; D perhaps matches TRBD1 (6 bases). The germline V and J ends were trimmed by 2 bases and 0 bases, with 14 bases remaining between them. The CDR3 contains 16 residues. Germline-derived CDR1 and CDR2 are MNHNS and SASEGT.